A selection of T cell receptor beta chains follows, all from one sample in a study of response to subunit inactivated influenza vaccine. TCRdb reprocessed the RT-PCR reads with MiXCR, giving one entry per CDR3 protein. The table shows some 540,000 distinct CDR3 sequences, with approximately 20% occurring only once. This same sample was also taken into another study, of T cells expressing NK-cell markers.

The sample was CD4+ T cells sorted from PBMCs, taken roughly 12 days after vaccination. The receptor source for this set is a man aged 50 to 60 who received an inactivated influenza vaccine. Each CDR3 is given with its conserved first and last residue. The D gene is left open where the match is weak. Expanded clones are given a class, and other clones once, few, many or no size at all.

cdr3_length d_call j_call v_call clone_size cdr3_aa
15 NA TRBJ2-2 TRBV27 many CASTPLDRNTGELFF
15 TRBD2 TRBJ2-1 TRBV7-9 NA CASSLIAGPYNEQFF
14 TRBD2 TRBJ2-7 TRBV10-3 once CAIGGSSGSSEQYF
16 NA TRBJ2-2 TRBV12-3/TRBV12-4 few CASTRRGAKNTGELFF
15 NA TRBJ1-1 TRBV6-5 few CASSYGSPVNTEAFF
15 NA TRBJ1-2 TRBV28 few CASSGGALRDYGYTF
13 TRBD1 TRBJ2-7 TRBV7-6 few CASSLKRQGEQYF
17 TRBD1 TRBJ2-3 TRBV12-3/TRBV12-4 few CASSLGWGQGISDTQYF
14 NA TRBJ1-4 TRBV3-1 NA CASSLLLEGEKLFF
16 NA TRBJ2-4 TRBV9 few CASSAGPDSLGHIQYF
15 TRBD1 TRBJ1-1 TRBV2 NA CASGSGQGVGTEAFF
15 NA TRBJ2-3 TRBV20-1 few CSASEGGQGGDTQYF
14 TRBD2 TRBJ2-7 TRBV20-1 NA CSALGLAGVYEQYF
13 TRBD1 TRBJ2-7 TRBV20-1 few CSAFGQGPYEQYF
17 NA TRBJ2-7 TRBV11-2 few CASSFRETADRTYEQYF
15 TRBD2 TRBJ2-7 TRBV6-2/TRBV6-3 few CASSYEREASYEQYF
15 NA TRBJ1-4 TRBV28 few CASSLGGQRNEKLFF
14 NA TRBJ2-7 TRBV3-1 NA CASSQTRQAYEQYF
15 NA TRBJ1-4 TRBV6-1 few CASSDRVATNEKLFF
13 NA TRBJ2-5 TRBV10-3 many CAISVNAGETQYF
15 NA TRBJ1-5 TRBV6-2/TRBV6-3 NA CASSYNLPSNQPQHF
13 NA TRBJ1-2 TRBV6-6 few CASSRSGDYGYTF
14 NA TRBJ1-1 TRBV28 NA CASSLYLRGSEAFF
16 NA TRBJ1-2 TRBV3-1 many CASSQDSRGLDYGYTF
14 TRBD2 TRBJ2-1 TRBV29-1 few CSVTPSRGRGEQFF
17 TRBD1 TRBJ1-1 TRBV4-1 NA CASSQDPSAGGFTEAFF
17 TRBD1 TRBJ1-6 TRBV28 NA CASSLTFGTGLNSPLHF
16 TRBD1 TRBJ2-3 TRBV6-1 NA CASRAGTGGFIDTQYF
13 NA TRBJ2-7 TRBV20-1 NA CSAKGGNSYEQYF
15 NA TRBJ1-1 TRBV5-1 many CASSFSTGVNTEAFF
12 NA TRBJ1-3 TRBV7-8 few CASSYVTNTIYF
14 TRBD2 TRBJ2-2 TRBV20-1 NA CSARLAGAGGELFF
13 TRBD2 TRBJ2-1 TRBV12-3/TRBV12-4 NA CASSLGRGTRQFF
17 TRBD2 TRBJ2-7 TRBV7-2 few CASSPRTSGGSSYEQYF
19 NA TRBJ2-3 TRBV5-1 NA CASSLQPQIQGLRTDTQYF
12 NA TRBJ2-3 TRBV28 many CASSPAGDTQYF
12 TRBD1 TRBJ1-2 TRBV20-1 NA CSAAQGQGRYTF
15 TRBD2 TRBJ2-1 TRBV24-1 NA CATSDHGLAGGLQFF
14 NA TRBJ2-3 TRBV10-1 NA CASSVASPADTQYF
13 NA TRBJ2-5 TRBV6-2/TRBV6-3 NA CASRPPGLETQYF
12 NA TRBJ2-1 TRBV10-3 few CAIRHTENEQFF
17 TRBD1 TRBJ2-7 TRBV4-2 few CASSQEGLRDSAYEQYF
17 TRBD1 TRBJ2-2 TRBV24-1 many CATSDGGGQGATGELFF
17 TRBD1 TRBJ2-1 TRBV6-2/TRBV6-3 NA CASSRTSSADRGRGQFF
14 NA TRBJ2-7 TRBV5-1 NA CASSGTTGPYEQYF
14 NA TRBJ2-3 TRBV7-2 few CASSIAQRTDTQYF
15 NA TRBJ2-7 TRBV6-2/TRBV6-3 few CASRLRGRSTYEQYF
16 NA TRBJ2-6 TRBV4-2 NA CASSQDPVPGANVLTF
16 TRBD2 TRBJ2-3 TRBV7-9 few CASSPWTSGNADTQYF
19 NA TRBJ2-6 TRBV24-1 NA CATSDPRGNSISGANVLTF
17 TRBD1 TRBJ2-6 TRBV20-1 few CSAPRGGIFSGANVLTF
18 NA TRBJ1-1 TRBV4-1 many CASSQLLLRGGQNTEAFF
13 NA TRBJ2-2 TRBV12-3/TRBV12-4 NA CASSLLSNGELFF
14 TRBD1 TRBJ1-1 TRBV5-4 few CASSLPQGGTEAFF
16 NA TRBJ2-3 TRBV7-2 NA CASTSGFGLAPDTQYF